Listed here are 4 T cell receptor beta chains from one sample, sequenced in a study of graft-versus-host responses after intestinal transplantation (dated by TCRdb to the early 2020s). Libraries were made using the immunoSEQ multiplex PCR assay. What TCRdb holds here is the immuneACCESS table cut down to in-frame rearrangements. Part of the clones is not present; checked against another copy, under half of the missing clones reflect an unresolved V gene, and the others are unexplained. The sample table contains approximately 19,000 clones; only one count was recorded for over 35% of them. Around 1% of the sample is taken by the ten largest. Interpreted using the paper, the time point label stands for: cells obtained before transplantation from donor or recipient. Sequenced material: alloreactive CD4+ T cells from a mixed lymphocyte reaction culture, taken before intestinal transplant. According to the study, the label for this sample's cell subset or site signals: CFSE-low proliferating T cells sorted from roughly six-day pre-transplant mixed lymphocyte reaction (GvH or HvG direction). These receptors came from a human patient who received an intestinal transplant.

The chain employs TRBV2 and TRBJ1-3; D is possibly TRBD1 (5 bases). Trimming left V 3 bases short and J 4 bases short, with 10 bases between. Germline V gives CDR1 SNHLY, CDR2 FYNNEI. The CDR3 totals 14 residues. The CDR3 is CASSDVRVGNTIYF. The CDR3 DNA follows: TGTGCCAGCAGTGATGTCAGGGTAGGAAACACCATATATTTT.

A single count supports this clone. CDR3 bases: TGTGCCTGGAGTGCGAGCGTACGCACCGGGGAGCTGTTTTTT. It encodes CAWSASVRTGELFF. The chain uses TRBV30 and TRBJ2-2; no firm D call. This CDR3 region has 14 residues. CDR1 is GTSNPN, CDR2 SVGIG, per germline (reference sequence). Trimming took 1 base from V and 4 from J, leaving 10 bases between them. The whole variable domain, filled in from reference TRBV30 and TRBJ2-2, reads SQTIHQWPATLVQPVGSPLSLECTVEGTSNPNLYWYRQAAGRGLQLLFYSVGIGQISSEVPQNLSASRPQDRQFILSSKKLLLSDSGFYLCAWSASVRTGELFFGEGSRLTVL.

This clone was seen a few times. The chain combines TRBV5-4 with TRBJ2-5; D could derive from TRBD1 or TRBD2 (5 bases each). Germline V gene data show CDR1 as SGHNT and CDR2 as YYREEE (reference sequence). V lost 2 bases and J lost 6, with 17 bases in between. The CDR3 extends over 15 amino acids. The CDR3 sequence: CASSFNPGRSQTQYF. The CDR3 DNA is TGTGCCAGCAGCTTTAACCCGGGACGGTCGCAGACCCAGTACTTC.

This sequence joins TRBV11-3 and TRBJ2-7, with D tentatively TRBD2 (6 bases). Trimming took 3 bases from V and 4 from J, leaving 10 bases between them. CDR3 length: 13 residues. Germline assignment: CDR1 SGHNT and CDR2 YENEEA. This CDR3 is CASSLGGMYEQYF. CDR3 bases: TGTGCCAGCAGCTTGGGGGGTATGTACGAGCAGTACTTC.